Included here is one T cell receptor beta chain sequence, with context. Its antigen remains unknown. It was with 60 Vbeta and 13 Jbeta primers that the PCR ran. The table came from immunoSEQ multiplex PCR; TCRdb's copy has only in-frame clones and leaves some out. Of roughly 110,000 clones in the sample, 67% were seen once. The data derive from a study of cytomegalovirus exposure and HLA in healthy donors. Points from the study as a whole: When analyzed later, a missense DCLRE1C variant was found to be linked to TCR beta V- and J-gene trimming.

This CDR3 spans 15 amino acids. The germline V and J ends were trimmed by 0 bases and 9 bases, with 12 bases remaining between them. Germline CDR1 is LGHNA and CDR2 is YNFKEQ. The gene calls are TRBV4-2 and TRBJ1-6; D unclear. The sequenced sample was PBMCs. The TCR sequence derives from a man between 18 and 29 years old in good health and CMV-seropositive. CDR3: CASSQERILSSPLHF. In DNA form, the CDR3 reads TGTGCCAGCAGCCAAGAAAGAATCCTTAGTTCACCCCTCCACTTT.